Presented here are 8 T cell receptor beta chains from one specimen sequenced in a study of T cells in Graves' hyperthyroidism and ophthalmopathy. Regions amplified from RNA transcripts were the TCR beta CDR3 regions. TCR CDR3 regions were first amplified by RT-PCR with HTBI primers. One entry per CDR3 protein results from TCRdb running MiXCR on the multiplex PCR reads. Here the sample spans a few hundred thousand distinct CDR3 sequences, just over 45% being singletons. The specimen was peripheral blood or thyroid tissue (not recorded which). The source is a woman aged 18-29 years with Graves' hyperthyroidism.

This clonotype was observed many times. J is TRBJ1-2 and V is TRBV18; D is undetermined. This CDR3 contains 14 residues. V lost 3 bases and J lost 3, with 11 bases in between. Germline lookup yields CDR1 KGHSH and CDR2 LQKENI. The CDR3 region has the DNA TGTGCCAGCTCACCCAGGATGATGGACTATGGCTACACCTTC. Amino acids: CASSPRMMDYGYTF. The variable domain in full, completed from reference TRBV18 and TRBJ1-2, reads NAGVMQNPRHLVRRRGQEARLRCSPMKGHSHVYWYRQLPEEGLKFMVYLQKENIIDESGMPKERFSAEFPKEGPSILRIQQVVRGDSAAYFCASSPRMMDYGYTFGSGTRLTVV.

This clonotype was recorded a few times. The chain uses TRBV9 and TRBJ2-3; D possibly corresponds to TRBD2 (5 bases). Germline CDR1 and CDR2: SGDLS and YYNGEE. CDR3 length equals 12 residues. V lost 2 bases and J 8 bases, leaving 9 bases between the germline ends. This CDR3 reads CASSVEAGTQYF. The CDR3 DNA sequence: TGTGCCAGCAGCGTGGAGGCCGGTACGCAGTATTTT.

The chain has TRBV24-1 and TRBJ2-7; 8 nucleotides align to TRBD1. The J segment lost 5 bases and the V segment lost 5 bases, leaving 22 bases of the junction unmatched. The germline gives CDR1 KGHDR, CDR2 SFDVKD. This CDR3 comprises 19 residues. In DNA form, the CDR3 reads TGTGCCACCAGTGCCCCACTCCTGGACAGGGCGCGCTATTACGACGAGCAGTACTTC. It encodes CATSAPLLDRARYYDEQYF.

Many counts were recorded for this clonotype. The chain uses TRBV3-1 and TRBJ1-2; tentative D call: TRBD1 (5 bases). This CDR3 has 12 amino acids. Trimming removed 2 bases from V and 8 bases from J, with 9 bases in between. Germline CDR1 is LGHDT and CDR2 is YNNKEL (reference sequence). CDR3 residues: CASSQFRDGYTF. The CDR3 DNA follows: TGTGCCAGCAGCCAATTCAGGGACGGCTACACCTTC.

The chain is built from TRBV15 and TRBJ2-5; possibly TRBD1 for D (7 bases). Trimming removed 0 bases from V and 4 bases from J, with 12 bases in between. The V gene's germline CDR1 is LNHNV and CDR2 YYDKDF (reference sequence). This CDR3 has 15 amino acids. CDR3 in amino acids: CATSRDQGGGETQYF. CDR3 nucleotides: TGTGCCACCAGCAGAGATCAGGGGGGAGGAGAGACCCAGTACTTC.

This sequence joins TRBV29-1 and TRBJ2-2, with D perhaps matching TRBD2 (6 bases). The CDR3 has 11 residues. Germline V gives CDR1 SQVTM, CDR2 ANQGSEA. With 8 bases removed from V and 7 bases from J, the gap between germline ends came to 11 bases. The chain's CDR3 is CSSLTSGELFF. In DNA, the CDR3 is TGCAGCTCGTTGACTAGCGGGGAGCTGTTTTTT.

The chain couples TRBV2 to TRBJ1-1; 8 nucleotides agree with TRBD1. CDR1 is SNHLY, CDR2 FYNNEI, per germline. This CDR3 is built from 15 residues. The J segment lost 3 bases and the V segment lost 6 bases, leaving 9 bases of the junction unmatched. CDR3 loop: CASSLSRGPDTEAFF. The CDR3 DNA follows: TGTGCCAGCAGCCTCAGCAGGGGGCCGGACACTGAAGCTTTCTTT.

Ten or more counts support this clonotype. The chain employs TRBV20-1 and TRBJ1-1; D not resolved. CDR1 is DFQATT, CDR2 SNEGSKA, per germline (reference sequence). Trimming removed 4 bases from V and 0 bases from J, with 9 bases in between. This CDR3 is 13 amino acids long. The CDR3 here is CSAITGLNTEAFF. The CDR3 coding sequence is TGCAGTGCTATCACCGGGCTGAACACTGAAGCTTTCTTT.